The 30 T cell receptor beta chains below come from one sample, sequenced in a study of regulatory T cells in long-lasting Graves disease (dated by TCRdb to the early 2020s). The intended sense of this specimen's time point label: persistent/refractory GD, antithyroid drugs over 5 years with positive TRAb. RNA was extracted from PBMCs in TRIzol for both TCR sequencing and RNA sequencing. Library method: multiplex PCR. Sequencing relied on an Illumina HiSeq 4000. TCR beta libraries were built with iRepertoire HTBI primers and Arm-PCR amplification of CDR3 regions. Using fastp at Q25 and MiXCR, TCRdb reprocessed the public reads and kept productive beta chains. Under each unique CDR3 protein, matching rows form one entry showing the most common genes and DNA. The table for this sample lists roughly 470,000 distinct CDR3 sequences; less than 25% of them were counted only once. 6.5% to 8% of the sample lies in the top ten.

The specimen comprised peripheral blood mononuclear cells (PBMCs), sampled when the disease was refractory, from a patient treated with antithyroid drugs. These receptors all stem from a female donor with Graves disease.

This chain links TRBV5-1 with TRBJ2-3; 9 bases match TRBD1. The CDR3 is made up of 16 amino acids. Looked up from germline, CDR1 is SGHRS and CDR2 is YFSETQ. V shed 4 bases and J 4 bases; nucleotides not matched to a gene: 10. Here the CDR3 DNA reads TGCGCCAGCAGCCCGCGCGGACAGGGGAACGCAGATACGCAGTATTTT. Its translation: CASSPRGQGNADTQYF.

With regard to this clonotype: Just one base apart from a much larger clone, this may be a read error. The chain is built from TRBV6-2 or TRBV6-3 and TRBJ1-5; perhaps TRBD1 as D (5 bases). The CDR3 length is 13 residues. V gave up 5 bases and J gave up 7 bases, with 12 bases separating them. The germline V gene has CDR1 MNHEY and CDR2 SVGEGT. For the CDR3, the DNA is TGTGCCAGCAGTCTCTCCAGGGAACAGCCCCAGCATTTT. It translates to CASSLSREQPQHF.

The chain has TRBV28 and TRBJ2-6; D gene ambiguous. The V gene lost 3 bases and the J gene lost 1 base, with 7 bases spanning the gap. The CDR3 is 15 amino acids. The germline V gene encodes CDR1 MDHEN and CDR2 SYDVKM. CDR3 DNA sequence: TGTGCCAGCAGTTTCCTAATTTCTGGGGCCAACGTCCTGACTTTC. This codes for CASSFLISGANVLTF.

With respect to this clonotype: A much larger clone differs from this one at a single base, so this may be a read error. The V and J genes are TRBV12-3 or TRBV12-4 and TRBJ1-6; D is ambiguous. The CDR3 extends over 15 amino acids. The chain's CDR3 is CASGLMGGRDSPLHF. CDR3 bases: TGTGCCAGCGGTTTAATGGGAGGGAGGGATTCACCCCTCCACTTT.

This clonotype was seen ten or more times. The rearrangement uses TRBV30 and TRBJ1-2; D gene unclear. The CDR3 totals 12 residues. Germline CDR1 is GTSNPN and CDR2 is SVGIG (reference sequence). The CDR3 nucleotides read TGTGCTGGAGGCAGGCTGGGAGATGGCTACACCTTC. Translation: CAGGRLGDGYTF.

The V gene is TRBV7-9, the J gene TRBJ2-7; 12 nucleotides line up with TRBD1. The germline gives CDR1 SEHNR, CDR2 FQNEAQ (reference sequence). CDR3 length: 18 amino acids. Trimming at V came to 6 bases and at J to 0 bases, leaving 12 bases not matched to a gene. The CDR3 protein is CASRNRDRGPINSYEQYF. The CDR3 region has the DNA TGTGCCAGCAGGAACCGGGACAGGGGGCCGATCAACTCCTACGAGCAGTACTTC.

The rearrangement uses TRBV14 and TRBJ2-2, with D hard to call. This CDR3 comprises 15 residues. The germline V gene encodes CDR1 SGHDN and CDR2 FVKESK. V dropped 3 bases and J dropped 5 bases, with 13 bases sitting between them. The CDR3 protein is CASSQEGWGTGELFF. The CDR3 DNA is TGTGCCAGCAGCCAGGAAGGATGGGGTACCGGGGAGCTGTTTTTT.

This clonotype was recorded at least ten times. This chain joins TRBV12-5 and TRBJ1-2; TRBD1 matches 10 bases. The ends lost 6 bases at V and 2 bases at J; junction bases unmatched: 0. The CDR3 length is 13 residues. The V gene's germline CDR1 is LGHNT and CDR2 FRNRAP. The chain's CDR3 is CASGGQGNYGYTF. The CDR3, as DNA: TGTGCTAGTGGGGGACAGGGGAACTATGGCTACACCTTC.

This clonotype was seen only a few times. The rearrangement joins TRBV15 to TRBJ2-5; unclear D gene. V was trimmed by 0 bases and J by 5 bases, leaving 7 bases between them. Germline V gene lookup returns CDR1 LNHNV and CDR2 YYDKDF (reference sequence). This CDR3 is 13 amino acids long. CDR3 coding DNA: TGTGCCACCAGCAGAGACATGGAGGAGACCCAGTACTTC. This translates into CATSRDMEETQYF.

The chain combines TRBV19 with TRBJ1-5; D not certain. The CDR3 sequence is 14 residues long. V was cut by 1 base and J by 4 bases, with 8 bases left in between. Germline assignment: CDR1 LNHDA and CDR2 SQIVND (reference sequence). CDR3 amino acids: CASSIVPGNQPQHF. The CDR3 DNA sequence: TGTGCCAGTAGTATAGTTCCGGGAAATCAGCCCCAGCATTTT. The complete variable domain, with remaining parts taken from reference TRBV19 and TRBJ1-5, reads DGGITQSPKYLFRKEGQNVTLSCEQNLNHDAMYWYRQDPGQGLRLIYYSQIVNDFQKGDIAEGYSVSREKKESFPLTVTSAQKNPTAFYLCASSIVPGNQPQHFGDGTRLSIL.

The rearrangement joins TRBV20-1 to TRBJ2-2, with D maybe TRBD2 (5 bases). Trimming took off 1 base at V and 5 bases at J, with 14 bases between the two ends. Germline V gene lookup returns CDR1 DFQATT and CDR2 SNEGSKA (reference sequence). CDR3 size: 15 residues. CDR3 DNA: TGCAGTGCTAGAGGTTGGGAGAGTGGGACCGGGGAGCTGTTTTTT. Protein: CSARGWESGTGELFF.

This clonotype was detected only a few times. The J gene is TRBJ2-7, the V gene TRBV27; 9 bases are shared with TRBD2. With 5 bases clipped from V and 5 bases from J, the junction kept 10 bases outside the gene matches. Germline V gene sequence: CDR1 MNHEY, CDR2 SMNVEV (reference sequence). The CDR3 covers 15 residues. The CDR3 sequence: CASSQAIAGVHEQYF. CDR3 DNA: TGTGCCAGCAGTCAGGCCATAGCGGGAGTCCACGAGCAGTACTTC.

This clonotype occurred many times. At one end, the junction sequence differs from germline, possibly due to a read error. This chain connects TRBV12-3 or TRBV12-4 to TRBJ2-2, with unresolved D. The CDR3 length is 14 residues. CDR3 in amino acids: CASSLAANTGELFF. CDR3 bases: TGTGCCAGCAGCTTAGCAGCGAACACCGGGGAGCTGTTTTTT.

This clonotype was detected a few times. The chain couples TRBV20-1 to TRBJ1-2; D is ambiguous. This CDR3 has 15 residues. Germline lookup yields CDR1 DFQATT and CDR2 SNEGSKA (reference sequence). V was cut by 0 bases and J by 0 bases, with 11 bases left in between. CDR3 loop: CSARDPRRTNYGYTF. The CDR3 nucleotides are TGCAGTGCTAGAGACCCAAGAAGAACTAACTATGGCTACACCTTC.

This chain connects TRBV20-1 to TRBJ2-7, with 7 bases that match TRBD1. CDR3 length: 13 residues. V lost 4 bases, J lost 2 bases, and 5 bases stayed unmatched. Germline-derived CDR1 and CDR2 are DFQATT and SNEGSKA (reference sequence). Written as DNA, the CDR3 is TGCAGTGCTAATAAGGGACAGACCTACGAGCAGTACTTC. Its translation: CSANKGQTYEQYF.

This clonotype was seen a handful of times. The chain joins TRBV6-5 to TRBJ2-7; 11 nucleotides align to TRBD2. This CDR3 has 17 residues. With 2 bases clipped from V and 2 bases from J, the junction kept 8 bases outside the gene matches. In germline, CDR1 is MNHEY, CDR2 SVGAGI. This chain's CDR3 is CASSYGTSGRKTYEQYF. The CDR3 coding sequence is TGTGCCAGCAGTTACGGTACTAGCGGGAGAAAAACCTACGAGCAGTACTTC.

The chain recombines TRBV3-1 with TRBJ2-7; 10 nucleotides match TRBD2. The CDR3 is 15 amino acids. V shed 1 base and J 3 bases; nucleotides not matched to a gene: 3. In germline, CDR1 is LGHDT, CDR2 YNNKEL (reference sequence). This CDR3 reads CASSQGLAGDYEQYF. In DNA form, the CDR3 reads TGTGCCAGCAGCCAAGGCCTAGCGGGAGACTACGAGCAGTACTTC.

Remarks on this clonotype: A much larger clone lies one base from this, so it may be a read error. The missing conserved phenylalanine or tryptophan at the end of this CDR3 makes a read error likely. The chain combines TRBV3-1 with TRBJ1-5, with D hard to call. Between the trimmed V and J ends, which lost 1 base and 3 bases, there was a span of 10 bases. CDR3 length: 15 amino acids. Germline V CDR1 and CDR2: LGHDT, YNNKEL (reference sequence). CDR3 loop: CASSQGPEINQPQHL. The CDR3 DNA sequence: TGTGCCAGCAGCCAAGGGCCGGAAATCAATCAGCCCCAGCATCTT.

Points on this clonotype: This may be a read error, as it is one base from a much larger clone. This chain uses TRBV28 with TRBJ2-7; the D is unclear. Germline V gene lookup returns CDR1 MDHEN and CDR2 SYDVKM. This CDR3 is built from 12 residues. Trimming removed 11 bases from V and 0 bases from J, with 11 bases in between. CDR3 amino acids: CAGTASSYEQYF. CDR3 bases: TGTGCCGGCACTGCGAGCTCCTACGAGCAGTACTTC.

Concerning this clonotype itself: A much bigger clone sits one base away, suggesting this may be a read error. The chain has TRBV20-1 and TRBJ1-1; D ambiguous. CDR3 length: 15 residues. Germline values: CDR1 DFQATT, CDR2 SNEGSKA (reference sequence). Trimming shortened V by 0 bases and J by 1 base, and 12 bases separated the two germline ends. The CDR3 here is CSARDRYAPNTEAFF. In DNA, the CDR3 is TGCAGTGCTAGAGATCGGTACGCTCCGAACACTGAAGCTTTCTTT.

The sample holds a few counts of this clonotype. The chain couples TRBV29-1 to TRBJ2-7; possibly TRBD2 for D (6 bases). CDR1 is SQVTM and CDR2 is ANQGSEA in the germline V gene. The CDR3 is 13 residues long. CDR3 amino acids: CRGLADASYEQYF. Here the CDR3 DNA reads TGCAGGGGGTTAGCGGACGCTTCCTACGAGCAGTACTTC.

Of note for this clonotype: This may arise from a read error, as a much more abundant clone is one base away. V and J are TRBV6-1 and TRBJ1-2; 9 positions agree with TRBD1. The V gene's germline CDR1 is MNHNS and CDR2 SASEGT. The CDR3 is 11 amino acids. The DNA of the CDR3 is TGTGCCACCAGGACAGGGGATGGCTACGCCTTC. Its protein product is CATRTGDGYAF.

In this sample, this clonotype turned up many times. V usage is TRBV20-1 and J usage is TRBJ2-7, with 10 bases lining up with TRBD2. The germline V gene encodes CDR1 DFQATT and CDR2 SNEGSKA (reference sequence). With V trimmed by 3 bases and J by 5 bases, 7 bases remained unmatched. The CDR3 spans 14 residues. CDR3 in amino acids: CSASPGLASHEQYF. The CDR3 bases are TGCAGTGCTAGTCCGGGACTAGCGAGTCACGAGCAGTACTTC.

This clonotype was counted ten times or more. CDR3 protein: CASSIGRNNYGYTF. CDR3 nucleotide sequence: TGTGCCAGCAGCATAGGACGGAACAACTATGGCTACACCTTC. This chain uses TRBV7-2 with TRBJ1-2; D remains ambiguous. This CDR3 contains 14 residues. V was clipped by 5 bases and J by 2 bases, with 12 bases between them. The V gene's germline CDR1 is SGHTA and CDR2 FQGNSA.

This clonotype was observed at least ten times. The rearrangement uses TRBV7-9 and TRBJ2-2, with 9 bases lining up with TRBD2. The junction had 8 bases not matched to a gene; V was cut back by 5 bases and J by 1 base. Germline CDR1 is SEHNR and CDR2 is FQNEAQ (reference sequence). The CDR3 loop spans 17 amino acids. CDR3: CASSLDLAGLNTGELFF. CDR3 in DNA: TGTGCCAGCAGCCTTGACCTAGCGGGGCTGAACACCGGGGAGCTGTTTTTT.

The chain employs TRBV6-1 and TRBJ1-1, with D possibly matching TRBD1 (5 bases). Germline V gives CDR1 MNHNS, CDR2 SASEGT. The ends were cut back, 10 bases at V and 3 bases at J, with 15 bases in the middle. CDR3 length equals 13 residues. The CDR3 DNA is TGTGCCACCTGGGGGACGGGGGACACTGAAGCTTTCTTT. Its protein is CATWGTGDTEAFF.

This clonotype has a single count. V and J are TRBV3-1 and TRBJ2-3, with 11 nucleotides matching TRBD2. The CDR3 runs 13 residues. Germline trimming cut 8 bases from V and 6 bases from J; bases unmatched to any gene: 4. CDR1 and CDR2 (germline): LGHDT, YNNKEL (reference sequence). In DNA form, the CDR3 reads TGTGCCAGCCGTGGACTAGCGGGTGATACGCAGTATTTT. Protein product: CASRGLAGDTQYF.

This clonotype appeared a few times. The V and J genes are TRBV27 and TRBJ2-7; D not certain. In germline, CDR1 is MNHEY, CDR2 SMNVEV (reference sequence). The CDR3 length is 12 residues. V dropped 5 bases and J dropped 7 bases, with 12 bases sitting between them. CDR3 sequence (DNA): TGTGCCAGCAGTCAGCTAAAGGGAGAGCAGTACTTC. This encodes CASSQLKGEQYF.

The sample holds many counts of this clonotype. This rearrangement joins TRBV12-3 or TRBV12-4 to TRBJ2-5; D unclear. V lost 6 bases to trimming and J lost 3 bases, with 14 bases between them. CDR3 length: 14 residues. This chain's CDR3 is CASSRLDPKETQYF. The DNA of the CDR3 is TGTGCCAGCAGCCGACTTGACCCCAAAGAGACCCAGTACTTC.

This clonotype was seen a few times. The rearrangement joins TRBV12-3 or TRBV12-4 to TRBJ2-3; D gene uncertain. V lost 5 bases, J lost 6 bases, and 12 bases lay in between. This CDR3 contains 13 residues. The CDR3: CASSRNRWDTQYF. The CDR3 region has the DNA TGTGCCAGCAGTCGTAATCGGTGGGATACGCAGTATTTT.